This note documents a single T cell receptor beta chain sequence. Its antigen is undetermined. These data are taken from a study of STAT3 mutations in large granular lymphocyte leukemia. Overall study: Over half of T-LGLL patients had one or more immunosuppressive regimens.

Overall study findings and caveats: Every T-cell large granular lymphocyte leukemia patient had at least one immunodominant TCR beta clonotype. Some patients had persisting codominant clonotypes that could mask small clones.

Each sample's TCRbeta library yielded on average roughly 42,000 productive templates. Method: immunoSEQ multiplex PCR; TCRdb's copy keeps in-frame clones and lacks some. This sample yields about 34,000 clones, of which around 85% are seen a single time; about 13% belongs to the top ten. Germline CDR1 reads SGHTA; CDR2 reads FQGTGA. V was pared by 5 bases and J by 0 bases, with 12 bases of the junction left unmatched. The CDR3 has 18 residues. The rearrangement joins TRBV7-3 to TRBJ1-5; the match to TRBD1 covers 8 bases. This TCR was recovered from a man aged 55 to 70 with T-cell large granular lymphocyte leukemia. Some clones in this sample may be carry-over from other donors' samples. Sequences were obtained from peripheral blood mononuclear cells. CDR3: CASSRSTGAPYSNQPQHF. CDR3 sequence (DNA): TGTGCCAGCAGCCGTTCGACAGGGGCTCCGTATAGCAATCAGCCCCAGCATTTT. Supplemented by reference TRBV7-3 and TRBJ1-5, the full variable domain reads GAGVSQTPSNKVTEKGKYVELRCDPISGHTALYWYRQSLGQGPEFLIYFQGTGAADDSGLPNDRFFAVRPEGSVSTLKIQRTERGDSAVYLCASSRSTGAPYSNQPQHFGDGTRLSIL.